The 30 T cell receptor beta chains in this list originate from one sample, sequenced in a study of tumour-infiltrating T cells in Burkitt lymphoma. Assay used: immunoSEQ multiplex PCR; TCRdb lists only in-frame clones, some missing. Of 2,000 to 3,000 clones in the sample, roughly 88% were seen once. The sequenced sample consisted of tumor tissue. The receptors come from a human donor with diffuse large B-cell lymphoma.

This chain joins TRBV11-3 and TRBJ2-1; 7 nucleotides line up with TRBD1. V lost 5 bases, J lost 5 bases, and 6 bases stayed unmatched. The CDR3 runs 14 residues. The germline CDR1 and CDR2 sequences are SGHNT and YENEEA. Here the CDR3 reads CASSPRDRNNEQFF. As DNA, the CDR3 is TGTGCCAGCAGCCCACGGGACAGAAACAATGAGCAGTTCTTC.

The V and J genes are TRBV4-1 and TRBJ2-5; D might be TRBD1 (6 bases). Trimming took off 4 bases at V and 3 bases at J, with 24 bases between the two ends. CDR1 and CDR2 (germline): MGHRA, YSYEKL. This CDR3 spans 18 amino acids. The CDR3 reads CASSPNKLLGQRKETQYF. CDR3 DNA sequence: TGCGCCAGCAGCCCAAACAAACTGCTAGGACAGCGAAAAGAGACCCAGTACTTC.

The chain carries TRBV2 and TRBJ2-2; TRBD2 matches 8 bases. The germline V gene encodes CDR1 SNHLY and CDR2 FYNNEI. This CDR3 spans 15 amino acids. Trimming cost V 8 bases and J 2 bases; bases outside gene matches: 7. CDR3 in amino acids: CASLDGRANTGELFF. The CDR3 DNA reads as TGTGCCAGCCTTGACGGGAGGGCCAACACCGGGGAGCTGTTTTTT. The full variable domain, with the rest looked up from reference TRBV2 and TRBJ2-2, is EPEVTQTPSHQVTQMGQEVILRCVPISNHLYFYWYRQILGQKVEFLVSFYNNEISEKSEIFDDQFSVERPDGSNFTLKIRSTKLEDSAMYFCASLDGRANTGELFFGEGSRLTVL.

The rearrangement joins TRBV2 to TRBJ2-7; D unclear. CDR3 size: 14 residues. CDR1 is SNHLY and CDR2 is FYNNEI in the germline V gene. Trimming pared 5 bases from V and 2 bases from J, leaving 13 bases between. The CDR3 loop reads CASSPPEHPYEQYF. CDR3 sequence (DNA): TGTGCCAGCAGTCCCCCGGAACATCCCTACGAGCAGTACTTC. The full variable domain, its missing parts supplied by reference TRBV2 and TRBJ2-7, is EPEVTQTPSHQVTQMGQEVILRCVPISNHLYFYWYRQILGQKVEFLVSFYNNEISEKSEIFDDQFSVERPDGSNFTLKIRSTKLEDSAMYFCASSPPEHPYEQYFGPGTRLTVT.

V and J are TRBV5-6 and TRBJ2-7; D uncertain. Germline loops: CDR1 SGHDT, CDR2 YYEEEE. The CDR3 has 14 amino acids. V lost 1 base and J 0 bases, leaving 8 bases between the germline ends. As DNA, the CDR3 is TGTGCCAGCAGCTTGAGCGTTAGCTCCTACGAGCAGTACTTC. This encodes CASSLSVSSYEQYF.

V gene TRBV15 combines with J gene TRBJ2-1, with 15 bases aligning to TRBD2. This CDR3 is built from 19 residues. Per germline, CDR1 LNHNV and CDR2 YYDKDF (reference sequence). Trimming took 3 bases from V and 2 from J; bases not matched to a gene: 8. Here the CDR3 DNA reads TGTGCCACCAGCAGCTGGACTAGCGGGAGGGTGGTCCCCTACAATGAGCAGTTCTTC. Residues: CATSSWTSGRVVPYNEQFF.

The V and J genes are TRBV7-2 and TRBJ1-4, with a possible D match to TRBD1 (6 bases). Trimming removed 1 base from V and 8 bases from J, with 14 bases in between. The CDR3 has 15 amino acids. The germline V gene encodes CDR1 SGHTA and CDR2 FQGNSA. The CDR3 is CASSLGGRGEEKLFF. The CDR3 nucleotides read TGTGCCAGCAGCTTAGGGGGCAGGGGCGAGGAAAAACTGTTTTTT.

The rearrangement links TRBV19 to TRBJ1-5; no clear D gene. The V gene's germline CDR1 is LNHDA and CDR2 SQIVND (reference sequence). The length of the CDR3 is 14 residues. Trimming stripped 5 bases from V and 7 bases from J, with 15 bases between. The CDR3 reads CASSVEGRSQPQHF. In DNA form, the CDR3 reads TGTGCCAGTAGTGTGGAGGGAAGGAGCCAGCCCCAGCATTTT.

This chain connects TRBV19 to TRBJ2-1, with D possibly matching TRBD2 (6 bases). The CDR3 extends over 17 amino acids. The V gene lost 4 bases and the J gene lost 4 bases, with 20 bases spanning the gap. CDR1 and CDR2 (germline): LNHDA, SQIVND (reference sequence). The CDR3 DNA sequence: TGTGCCAGTAGTACCGGGAGTAGAGACGGGTCGTACAATGAGCAGTTCTTC. This translates into CASSTGSRDGSYNEQFF.

The V call is TRBV7-9, the J call TRBJ2-3; possibly TRBD2 for D (5 bases). V lost 3 bases, J lost 2 bases, and 15 bases lay in between. Germline-derived CDR1 and CDR2 are SEHNR and FQNEAQ (reference sequence). The length of the CDR3 is 16 residues. Here the CDR3 reads CASSFGERGFTDTQYF. CDR3 sequence (DNA): TGTGCCAGCAGCTTTGGTGAACGAGGGTTCACAGATACGCAGTATTTT.

There are a few counts of this clone. This chain connects TRBV5-1 to TRBJ1-2; D might be TRBD1 (5 bases). Trimming pared 6 bases from V and 4 bases from J, leaving 16 bases between. This CDR3 has 14 residues. Germline V gene data show CDR1 as SGHRS and CDR2 as YFSETQ. As DNA, the CDR3 is TGCGCCAGCACTACGAGCGGGGACGGCTATGGCTACACCTTC. Translating gives CASTTSGDGYGYTF.

The chain couples TRBV2 to TRBJ1-5, with D unresolved. V was pared by 1 base and J by 5 bases, with 12 bases between. Germline assignment: CDR1 SNHLY and CDR2 FYNNEI. The CDR3 loop spans 15 amino acids. The CDR3 protein is CASSEGSRWDQPQHF. CDR3 in DNA: TGTGCCAGCAGTGAAGGTAGCAGATGGGATCAGCCCCAGCATTTT. The full variable domain, completed using reference TRBV2 and TRBJ1-5, is EPEVTQTPSHQVTQMGQEVILRCVPISNHLYFYWYRQILGQKVEFLVSFYNNEISEKSEIFDDQFSVERPDGSNFTLKIRSTKLEDSAMYFCASSEGSRWDQPQHFGDGTRLSIL.

V usage is TRBV18 and J usage is TRBJ2-6; D might be TRBD1 (6 bases). V was pared by 3 bases and J by 2 bases, with 8 bases between. This CDR3 spans 15 amino acids. Germline CDR1 is KGHSH and CDR2 is LQKENI. Here the CDR3 DNA reads TGTGCCAGCTCACCCCAGGGGACTGGGGCCAACGTCCTGACTTTC. Its translation is CASSPQGTGANVLTF.

The gene calls are TRBV18 and TRBJ2-1, with TRBD2 matching 16 bases. There are 19 residues in the CDR3. Unmatched junction bases numbered 12, after V lost 3 bases and J lost 7 bases. The germline gives CDR1 KGHSH, CDR2 LQKENI. CDR3 in amino acids: CASSPYVNPGLAGGNEQFF. The DNA of the CDR3 is TGTGCCAGCTCACCCTACGTAAATCCGGGACTAGCGGGAGGGAATGAGCAGTTCTTC.

The V and J genes are TRBV7-6 and TRBJ2-3; D remains unclear. This CDR3 is built from 11 residues. Germline-derived CDR1 and CDR2 are SGHVS and FNYEAQ. Trimming removed 7 bases at V and 3 bases at J, with 5 bases between. The CDR3 nucleotides read TGTGCCAGCATGCTAACAGATACGCAGTATTTT. Amino acid sequence: CASMLTDTQYF.

The J gene is TRBJ2-2, the V gene TRBV28; maybe TRBD2 (6 bases). Germline V gene lookup returns CDR1 MDHEN and CDR2 SYDVKM. The CDR3 runs 15 residues. The V end lost 3 bases, the J end lost 2 bases, and 10 bases lay between the germline ends. CDR3 sequence: CASSLGLFNTGELFF. The CDR3 nucleotides read TGTGCCAGCAGTTTGGGACTCTTCAACACCGGGGAGCTGTTTTTT.

The sample holds one count of this clone. The genes are TRBV5-6 and TRBJ1-1; 7 nucleotides agree with TRBD1. The CDR3 loop spans 13 amino acids. CDR1 is SGHDT and CDR2 is YYEEEE in the germline V gene. The V segment lost 6 bases and the J segment 5 bases; nucleotides outside the gene matches: 7. CDR3 sequence reads: CASNEGAGTEAFF. CDR3 bases: TGTGCCAGCAACGAGGGGGCTGGGACTGAAGCTTTCTTT. Supplemented by reference TRBV5-6 and TRBJ1-1, the full variable domain reads DAGVTQSPTHLIKTRGQQVTLRCSPKSGHDTVSWYQQALGQGPQFIFQYYEEEERQRGNFPDRFSGHQFPNYSSELNVNALLLGDSALYLCASNEGAGTEAFFGQGTRLTVV.

V gene TRBV9 combines with J gene TRBJ2-7, with D perhaps matching TRBD1 or TRBD2 (6 bases each). Trimming stripped 0 bases from V and 5 bases from J, with 12 bases between. In germline, CDR1 is SGDLS, CDR2 YYNGEE. The CDR3 sequence is 14 residues long. CDR3 bases: TGTGCCAGCAGCGTAGGAGGGGGGCCCAACGAGCAGTACTTC. It translates to CASSVGGGPNEQYF.

The chain joins TRBV4-2 to TRBJ2-5; D may be TRBD2 (5 bases). The CDR3 runs to 14 residues. Looked up from germline, CDR1 is LGHNA and CDR2 is YNFKEQ. V lost 0 bases to trimming and J lost 4 bases, with 9 bases between them. CDR3: CASSQEAGLETQYF. In nucleotides, the CDR3 is TGTGCCAGCAGCCAAGAGGCGGGCCTAGAGACCCAGTACTTC.

J is TRBJ2-3 and V is TRBV15; D possibly matches TRBD1 or TRBD2 (5 bases each). CDR1 is LNHNV and CDR2 is YYDKDF in the germline V gene (reference sequence). The CDR3 spans 14 residues. V was pared by 1 base and J by 2 bases, with 7 bases between. As DNA, the CDR3 is TGTGCCACCAGCAGAGTCGGGGCCACAGATACGCAGTATTTT. Amino acid sequence: CATSRVGATDTQYF.

The J gene is TRBJ2-3, the V gene TRBV7-9; unclear D gene. Germline lookup yields CDR1 SEHNR and CDR2 FQNEAQ (reference sequence). Trimming took 4 bases from V and 0 from J, leaving 2 bases between them. There are 12 residues in the CDR3. Here the CDR3 DNA reads TGTGCCAGCAGCTACAGCACAGATACGCAGTATTTT. It yields the protein CASSYSTDTQYF.

The V and J genes are TRBV10-3 and TRBJ2-2, with 11 bases matching TRBD2. The junction had 9 bases not matched to a gene; V was cut back by 9 bases and J by 3 bases. Germline V CDR1 and CDR2: ENHRY, SYGVKD. The CDR3 totals 16 residues. The DNA of the CDR3 is TGTGCCATGGGGAGGAAACTAGCGGGGGACACCGGGGAGCTGTTTTTT. It codes for CAMGRKLAGDTGELFF.

A few counts support this clone. This chain connects TRBV28 to TRBJ2-5, with 9 bases identical to TRBD1. J was trimmed by 5 bases and V by 6 bases; bases with no gene match: 4. The CDR3 covers 13 residues. Germline V gene lookup returns CDR1 MDHEN and CDR2 SYDVKM. The DNA for the CDR3 is TGTGCCAGCAGCCTACAGGGGGCTGAGACCCAGTACTTC. It is translated as CASSLQGAETQYF.

The chain joins TRBV28 to TRBJ1-5; 8 positions agree with TRBD1. CDR3 size: 15 residues. V lost 5 bases to trimming and J lost 4 bases; unmatched junction nucleotides: 7. Per germline, CDR1 MDHEN and CDR2 SYDVKM. CDR3 region: CASSPGTGLNQPQHF. As DNA, the CDR3 is TGTGCCAGCAGTCCCGGGACAGGACTTAATCAGCCCCAGCATTTT.

With regard to this clone: Other DNA sequences in the same sample also yield this CDR3. DNA of the CDR3: TGTGCCAGCAGTAGACCAGGACAGGGTGTGAGGCCCCAGCATTTT. It specifies CASSRPGQGVRPQHF. V is TRBV28 and J is TRBJ1-5, with 8 bases identical to TRBD1. Germline trimming cut 5 bases from V and 9 bases from J; bases unmatched to any gene: 12. This CDR3 has 15 amino acids. Looked up from germline, CDR1 is MDHEN and CDR2 is SYDVKM.

This clone is a singleton in its sample. The V and J genes are TRBV16 and TRBJ1-4; D unclear. The CDR3 has 18 amino acids. V was trimmed by 3 bases and J by 0 bases, leaving 17 bases between them. CDR1 and CDR2 (germline): KGHSY, FQNENV. The DNA for the CDR3 is TGTGCCAGCAGCCAGCGTGGAGGGATCGGGGCAACTAATGAAAAACTGTTTTTT. This sequence encodes CASSQRGGIGATNEKLFF. The full variable domain, its missing parts supplied by reference TRBV16 and TRBJ1-4, is GEEVAQTPKHLVRGEGQKAKLYCAPIKGHSYVFWYQQVLKNEFKFLISFQNENVFDETGMPKERFSAKCLPNSPCSLEIQATKLEDSAVYFCASSQRGGIGATNEKLFFGSGTQLSVL.

This clone occurred once. This chain connects TRBV29-1 to TRBJ1-1; TRBD1 matches at 7 bases. The ends lost 4 bases at V and 3 bases at J; junction bases unmatched: 2. Germline CDR1 SQVTM, CDR2 ANQGSEA. CDR3 length: 12 residues. Here the CDR3 DNA reads TGCAGCGTTGGGACAGGCTACACTGAAGCTTTCTTT. This encodes CSVGTGYTEAFF.

The chain combines TRBV5-6 with TRBJ1-3; the D gene is possibly TRBD1 (6 bases). V was clipped by 1 base and J by 0 bases, with 8 bases between them. Germline V lookup: CDR1 SGHDT, CDR2 YYEEEE. CDR3 length equals 15 residues. The CDR3 region is CASSLRGASGNTIYF. Here the CDR3 DNA reads TGTGCCAGCAGCTTGCGGGGGGCCTCTGGAAACACCATATATTTT.

The chain recombines TRBV2 with TRBJ1-1; D is possibly TRBD1 (5 bases). CDR3 length: 14 residues. Germline CDR1 is SNHLY and CDR2 is FYNNEI. V lost 6 bases and J lost 3, with 14 bases in between. CDR3 amino acids: CASRGRDQYTEAFF. CDR3 sequence (DNA): TGTGCCAGCAGGGGCAGGGACCAATACACTGAAGCTTTCTTT.

Remarks on this clone: Other nucleotide sequences in the sample specify the same CDR3. The chain combines TRBV27 with TRBJ1-1; TRBD1 matches 7 bases. CDR1 is MNHEY and CDR2 is SMNVEV in the germline V gene (reference sequence). The J segment lost 0 bases and the V segment lost 4 bases, leaving 5 bases of the junction unmatched. The CDR3 sequence is 15 residues long. CDR3 sequence (DNA): TGTGCCAGCAGTTCCCAGGGGGTAATGAACACTGAAGCTTTCTTT. Its protein is CASSSQGVMNTEAFF.